A single sample is the source of the 29 T cell receptor beta chains below, sequenced in a study of spatial heterogeneity in lung cancer. As to time point: sample taken at primary tumor resection. Unsorted samples of tumor, nontumor lung or frozen PBMC had their whole RNA sequenced. TCRdb re-derived calls from the 5' RACE reads in MiXCR, one entry per CDR3 protein. The sample shows tens of thousands of distinct CDR3 sequences, around 7.5% of them seen only once. The material sequenced was PBMCs, taken at surgery. The origin of the receptors is a male donor with early-stage non-small cell lung cancer.

The chain combines TRBV6-2 or TRBV6-3 with TRBJ2-7; 14 bases align to TRBD2. This CDR3 comprises 19 residues. The V gene's germline CDR1 is MNHEY and CDR2 SVGEGT. J was trimmed by 0 bases and V by 6 bases; bases with no gene match: 13. Here the CDR3 reads CASSYRTSGRLGSSYEQYV. The CDR3 DNA follows: TGTGCCAGCAGCTATAGGACTAGCGGGAGGCTGGGGAGCTCCTACGAGCAGTACGTC.

Many counts were recorded for this clonotype. This sequence joins TRBV7-9 and TRBJ1-2; D gene ambiguous. This CDR3 is 11 amino acids long. CDR1 is SEHNR, CDR2 FQNEAQ, per germline (reference sequence). Trimming removed 0 bases from V and 8 bases from J, with 4 bases in between. This CDR3 is CASSLATGYTF. The DNA for the CDR3 is TGTGCCAGCAGCTTAGCCACCGGCTACACCTTC.

In this sample, this clonotype turned up many times. V is TRBV7-3 and J is TRBJ1-1; a weak D match, TRBD1 (5 bases). Deletions cut 5 bases from V and 3 bases from J, with 10 bases between. The germline gives CDR1 SGHTA, CDR2 FQGTGA. The CDR3 sequence is 13 residues long. The CDR3 sequence: CASSTQGDTEAFF. Here the CDR3 DNA reads TGTGCCAGCAGCACGCAGGGAGACACTGAAGCTTTCTTT.

This clonotype was seen repeatedly, ten times or more. The CDR3 nucleotides read TGTGCCAGCAGTTTGGGACAGGCACTTAATGAAAAACTGTTTTTT. Its protein is CASSLGQALNEKLFF. The rearrangement joins TRBV28 to TRBJ1-4, with TRBD1 matching over 8 bases. The CDR3 has 15 amino acids. The V gene's germline CDR1 is MDHEN and CDR2 SYDVKM. J gave up 4 bases and V 3 bases, and 4 bases lay outside the gene matches. The full variable domain, completed using reference TRBV28 and TRBJ1-4, is DVKVTQSSRYLVKRTGEKVFLECVQDMDHENMFWYRQDPGLGLRLIYFSYDVKMKEKGDIPEGYSVSREKKERFSLILESASTNQTSMYLCASSLGQALNEKLFFGSGTQLSVL.

This clonotype was counted only a few times. This sequence joins TRBV6-2 or TRBV6-3 and TRBJ1-2, with D unclear. Looked up from germline, CDR1 is MNHEY and CDR2 is SVGEGT. V was cut by 6 bases and J by 1 base, with 6 bases left in between. This CDR3 is built from 12 residues. The CDR3 sequence: CASSNGNYGYTF. DNA for the CDR3: TGTGCCAGCAGCAACGGTAACTATGGCTACACCTTC.

This clonotype turned up a few times. This sequence joins TRBV27 and TRBJ1-6; D not certain. This CDR3 comprises 14 residues. V lost 5 bases to trimming and J lost 7 bases, with 12 bases between them. The germline gives CDR1 MNHEY, CDR2 SMNVEV (reference sequence). In DNA form, the CDR3 reads TGTGCCAGCAGTCCTGGGCCCAACAATTCACCCCTCCACTTT. Its translation is CASSPGPNNSPLHF.

This clonotype is a singleton in its sample. V gene TRBV24-1 combines with J gene TRBJ2-2, with D hard to call. Germline CDR1 and CDR2: KGHDR and SFDVKD. The CDR3 consists of 13 residues. With 5 bases removed from V and 0 bases from J, the gap between germline ends came to 3 bases. CDR3 DNA: TGTGCCACCAGTGCGGCGAACACCGGGGAGCTGTTTTTT. It yields the protein CATSAANTGELFF.

This clonotype has ten or more counts. V usage is TRBV20-1 and J usage is TRBJ2-5; D might be TRBD1 (6 bases). Trimming removed 2 bases at V and 4 bases at J, with 11 bases between. There are 13 residues in the CDR3. The germline V gene encodes CDR1 DFQATT and CDR2 SNEGSKA (reference sequence). CDR3 protein: CSARSGDPETQYF. In nucleotides, the CDR3 is TGCAGTGCTAGATCAGGGGACCCAGAGACCCAGTACTTC.

V and J are TRBV20-1 and TRBJ1-1; D is possibly TRBD1 (6 bases). V was pared by 5 bases and J by 3 bases, with 10 bases between. Germline V gene lookup returns CDR1 DFQATT and CDR2 SNEGSKA (reference sequence). This CDR3 has 12 residues. CDR3 residues: CSAPRGDTEAFF. Here the CDR3 DNA reads TGCAGTGCTCCTAGGGGGGACACTGAAGCTTTCTTT.

Only a few counts were recorded for this clonotype. The chain joins TRBV2 to TRBJ2-5; TRBD2 aligns across 10 bases. Trimming took 5 bases from V and 5 from J; bases not matched to a gene: 11. Germline loops: CDR1 SNHLY, CDR2 FYNNEI. The CDR3 is 16 residues long. The CDR3 loop reads CASSRTSGHSSETQYF. DNA of the CDR3: TGTGCCAGCAGTCGGACTAGCGGTCACTCGTCGGAGACCCAGTACTTC.

This clonotype was counted between two and nine times. The rearrangement links TRBV5-4 to TRBJ2-6; 8 bases fit TRBD1. The CDR3 loop spans 16 amino acids. Per germline, CDR1 SGHNT and CDR2 YYREEE (reference sequence). V lost 4 bases, J lost 1 base, and 4 bases stayed unmatched. The CDR3 spells CASSVGQGSGANVLTF. For the CDR3, the DNA is TGTGCCAGCAGCGTCGGACAGGGTTCTGGGGCCAACGTCCTGACTTTC.

This clonotype was seen many times. This sequence joins TRBV6-2 or TRBV6-3 and TRBJ2-3; possibly TRBD2 for D (6 bases). This CDR3 has 14 residues. Trimming cost V 7 bases and J 4 bases, with 15 bases left between them. Germline V gene data show CDR1 as MNHEY and CDR2 as SVGEGT. Written as DNA, the CDR3 is TGTGCCAGCAAACCCGGGACTGTCGCAGATACGCAGTATTTT. It yields the protein CASKPGTVADTQYF.

CDR3 sequence reads: CATSRDKGFGETQYF. The DNA of the CDR3 is TGTGCCACCAGCAGAGATAAGGGGTTTGGAGAGACCCAGTACTTC. V and J are TRBV15 and TRBJ2-5; D may be TRBD1 (5 bases). Germline-derived CDR1 and CDR2 are LNHNV and YYDKDF (reference sequence). Trimming stripped 0 bases from V and 4 bases from J, with 12 bases between. This CDR3 is 15 amino acids long.

This clonotype was seen ten or more times. This chain joins TRBV6-5 and TRBJ1-2, with a tentative D call TRBD1 (6 bases). The CDR3 has 15 residues. Trimming cost V 7 bases and J 0 bases, with 15 bases left between them. The V gene's germline CDR1 is MNHEY and CDR2 SVGAGI. The CDR3 nucleotides read TGTGCCAGCACCAAAACAGGGCGTACTAACTATGGCTACACCTTC. Translation gives CASTKTGRTNYGYTF.

This clonotype was counted many times. This rearrangement joins TRBV6-1 to TRBJ2-5, with 12 bases that match TRBD2. J gave up 2 bases and V 2 bases, and 3 bases lay outside the gene matches. The CDR3 covers 16 residues. Germline CDR1 is MNHNS and CDR2 is SASEGT. CDR3 sequence (DNA): TGTGCCAGCAGTGAACTAGCGGGGGGGCCACAAGAGACCCAGTACTTC. This gives the protein CASSELAGGPQETQYF.

Ten or more counts support this clonotype. This chain links TRBV7-9 with TRBJ2-6; 7 bases agree with TRBD1. V was clipped by 5 bases and J by 9 bases; unmatched bases: 7. CDR1 and CDR2 (germline): SEHNR, FQNEAQ (reference sequence). CDR3 length: 14 residues. This CDR3 is CASSIDRVSNVLTF. CDR3 coding DNA: TGTGCCAGCAGCATCGACAGGGTGAGCAACGTCCTGACTTTC.

Relative to its sample, this clonotype is medium-sized. This rearrangement joins TRBV27 to TRBJ1-1; tentative D call: TRBD1 (6 bases). V lost 6 bases and J lost 1, with 12 bases in between. The CDR3 contains 14 residues. CDR1 is MNHEY and CDR2 is SMNVEV in the germline V gene (reference sequence). The CDR3 DNA sequence: TGTGCCAGCAGCACTGGACAGAGGAACACTGAAGCTTTCTTT. Its protein product is CASSTGQRNTEAFF.

This clonotype was counted at least ten times. This sequence joins TRBV4-1 and TRBJ1-5; TRBD1 agrees at 7 bases. V lost 2 bases to trimming and J lost 4 bases; unmatched junction nucleotides: 14. Germline V CDR1 and CDR2: MGHRA, YSYEKL. The CDR3 consists of 18 residues. The CDR3 reads CASSQFGGRDSYNQPQHF. CDR3 coding DNA: TGCGCCAGCAGCCAATTTGGAGGCCGGGACAGCTATAATCAGCCCCAGCATTTT.

This clonotype was seen more than once but under ten times. The chain combines TRBV6-5 with TRBJ1-2, with D hard to call. The CDR3 consists of 13 residues. The V end lost 2 bases, the J end lost 7 bases, and 11 bases lay between the germline ends. CDR1 is MNHEY and CDR2 is SVGAGI in the germline V gene. The CDR3 spells CASSYEGYGGYTF. The CDR3 DNA follows: TGTGCCAGCAGTTACGAAGGGTACGGTGGCTACACCTTC.

In its sample, this clonotype was seen many times. The chain employs TRBV6-1 and TRBJ2-5; no firm D call. The V gene lost 7 bases and the J gene lost 2 bases, with 5 bases spanning the gap. Germline V gene sequence: CDR1 MNHNS, CDR2 SASEGT. There are 11 residues in the CDR3. For the CDR3, the DNA is TGTGCCAGCACAAAACAAGAGACCCAGTACTTC. Translating gives CASTKQETQYF.

This clonotype has a handful of counts. CDR3: CAIESGTGAYEQYF. The CDR3 bases are TGTGCCATCGAGTCCGGGACAGGGGCCTACGAGCAGTACTTC. The chain recombines TRBV10-3 with TRBJ2-7; 10 positions match TRBD1. The CDR3 has 14 residues. V dropped 8 bases and J dropped 2; count of bases not matched to a gene: 6. Germline CDR1 ENHRY, CDR2 SYGVKD.

The V call is TRBV6-6, the J call TRBJ2-1, with 11 nucleotides matching TRBD1. With V trimmed by 6 bases and J by 2 bases, 21 bases remained unmatched. Germline lookup yields CDR1 MNHNY and CDR2 SVGAGI (reference sequence). CDR3 length equals 21 residues. The CDR3 DNA reads TGTGCCAGCAGAATGCGGACAGGGGGCGGTCGGGCTAGCGGTCCCTACAATGAGCAGTTCTTC. It translates to CASRMRTGGGRASGPYNEQFF.

The chain uses TRBV2 and TRBJ2-1; 8 bases fit TRBD2. There are 15 residues in the CDR3. The V gene's germline CDR1 is SNHLY and CDR2 FYNNEI. V trimming: 4 bases; J trimming: 5 bases; junction bases outside the gene matches: 7. This CDR3 is CASSVEGLENNEQFF. The CDR3 bases are TGTGCCAGCAGTGTAGAGGGACTAGAAAACAATGAGCAGTTCTTC.

As regards this clonotype: It may be a read error: a sequence one base away is much more abundant. This CDR3 fails to terminate in the conserved phenylalanine or tryptophan, so it likely reflects a read error. The chain couples TRBV24-1 to TRBJ2-4; D unresolved. Trimming cost V 7 bases and J 0 bases, with 6 bases left between them. The CDR3 has 13 residues. Germline values: CDR1 KGHDR, CDR2 SFDVKD. CDR3 in amino acids: CATREIAKNIQYL. CDR3 nucleotide sequence: TGTGCCACCAGGGAGATAGCCAAAAACATTCAGTACCTC.

This clonotype has ten or more counts. The chain has TRBV2 and TRBJ1-2; D is undetermined. V was shortened by 11 bases and J by 2 bases, with 15 bases between the two germline ends. Germline lookup yields CDR1 SNHLY and CDR2 FYNNEI. The CDR3 runs 13 residues. This CDR3 is CAVLKQENYGYTF. In DNA form, the CDR3 reads TGTGCCGTGTTAAAGCAGGAGAACTATGGCTACACCTTC.

The chain has TRBV5-1 and TRBJ2-2, with no clear D. Trimming took off 0 bases at V and 2 bases at J, with 8 bases between the two ends. This CDR3 has 15 amino acids. Germline V lookup: CDR1 SGHRS, CDR2 YFSETQ. The CDR3 DNA follows: TGCGCCAGCAGCTTGGTAACAGCAAACACCGGGGAGCTGTTTTTT. Its translation is CASSLVTANTGELFF.

This clonotype was counted at least ten times. V and J are TRBV4-3 and TRBJ2-2; D is ambiguous. Germline CDR1 and CDR2: LGHNA and YSLEER. This CDR3 comprises 16 residues. V was pared by 0 bases and J by 6 bases, with 14 bases between. The CDR3 nucleotides read TGCGCCAGCAGCCAAGACTACAGTACCAGCGCCGGGGAGCTGTTTTTT. Protein product: CASSQDYSTSAGELFF.

This clonotype has a count of ten or more. The chain couples TRBV6-4 to TRBJ2-3, with D perhaps matching TRBD2 (6 bases). The CDR3 runs to 14 residues. Germline assignment: CDR1 MRHNA and CDR2 SNTAGT. Trimming stripped 3 bases from V and 0 bases from J, with 7 bases between. The CDR3 reads CASSEGTSTDTQYF. The CDR3 DNA reads TGTGCCAGCAGTGAAGGGACTAGCACAGATACGCAGTATTTT.

The CDR3 DNA sequence: TGTGCCACCAGTGCCCCTCGGGCAGGCTTTAAGGATGAGCAGTTCTTC. Translated: CATSAPRAGFKDEQFF. The chain uses TRBV24-1 and TRBJ2-1; D gene uncertain. Germline CDR1 reads KGHDR; CDR2 reads SFDVKD. This CDR3 is built from 16 residues. The ends were cut back, 5 bases at V and 8 bases at J, with 21 bases in the middle.